This T cell receptor beta chain stems from a study of blood T cells in healthy people across ages. V gave up 8 bases and J gave up 0 bases; unmatched junction bases: 10. CDR1 and CDR2 from the germline V gene are MNHEY and SVGAGI. The CDR3 is 16 residues long. Study outcomes and limitations: Donor CMV status was unknown, possibly confounding expanded clonotype changes. Estimated diversity that came from one million T cells was considered an underestimate.

PCR was performed a second time for roughly 6 to 12 cycles using a sample-barcoded 5' primer and a J-beta primer mix. TCRdb recomputed calls from the 5' RACE reads with MiXCR, one row per CDR3 protein. Of some 1.5 million distinct CDR3 sequences in the sample, less than 45% are singletons; the top ten hold more than 4%. With respect to this clonotype: As yet, its antigen is unknown.

This clonotype was sampled from a woman aged 18-30 years in good health. The material sequenced was blood. The chain employs TRBV6-5 and TRBJ1-5; 7 bases map to TRBD1. The CDR3 bases are TGTGCCAGCGGAGAAACAGGGGTTTATAGCAATCAGCCCCAGCATTTT. Translation: CASGETGVYSNQPQHF.